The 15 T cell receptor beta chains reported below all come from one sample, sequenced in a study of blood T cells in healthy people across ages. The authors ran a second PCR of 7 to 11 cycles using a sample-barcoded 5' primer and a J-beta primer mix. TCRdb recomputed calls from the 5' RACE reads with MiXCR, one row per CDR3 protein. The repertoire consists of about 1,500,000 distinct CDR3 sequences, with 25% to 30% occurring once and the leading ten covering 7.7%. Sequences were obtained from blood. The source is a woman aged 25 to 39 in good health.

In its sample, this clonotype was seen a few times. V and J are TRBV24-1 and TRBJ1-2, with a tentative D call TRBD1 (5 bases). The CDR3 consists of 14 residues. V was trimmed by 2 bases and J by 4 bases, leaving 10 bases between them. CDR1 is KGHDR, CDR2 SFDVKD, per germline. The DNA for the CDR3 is TGTGCCACCAGTGATTCCAGGGCCTTCTATGGCTACACCTTC. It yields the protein CATSDSRAFYGYTF.

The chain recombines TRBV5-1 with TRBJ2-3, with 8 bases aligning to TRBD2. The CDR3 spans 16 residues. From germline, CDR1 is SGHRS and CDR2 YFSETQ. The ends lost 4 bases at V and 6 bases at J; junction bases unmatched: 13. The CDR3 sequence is CASSAGGQVPGDTQYF. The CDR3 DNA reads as TGCGCCAGCAGCGCGGGGGGCCAGGTTCCAGGCGATACGCAGTATTTT.

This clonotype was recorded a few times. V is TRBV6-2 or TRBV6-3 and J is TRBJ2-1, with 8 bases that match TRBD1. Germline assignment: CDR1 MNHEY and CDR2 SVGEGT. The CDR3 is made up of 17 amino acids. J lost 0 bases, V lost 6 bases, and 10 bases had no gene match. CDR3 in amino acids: CASSPDREVSSYNEQFF. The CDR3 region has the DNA TGTGCCAGCAGCCCGGACAGGGAGGTGAGCTCCTACAATGAGCAGTTCTTC.

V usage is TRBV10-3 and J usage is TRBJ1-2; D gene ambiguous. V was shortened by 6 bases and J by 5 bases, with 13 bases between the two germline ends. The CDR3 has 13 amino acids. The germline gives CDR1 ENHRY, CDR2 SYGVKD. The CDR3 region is CAIRDEGYYGYTF. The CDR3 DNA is TGTGCCATCAGAGATGAGGGATATTATGGCTACACCTTC.

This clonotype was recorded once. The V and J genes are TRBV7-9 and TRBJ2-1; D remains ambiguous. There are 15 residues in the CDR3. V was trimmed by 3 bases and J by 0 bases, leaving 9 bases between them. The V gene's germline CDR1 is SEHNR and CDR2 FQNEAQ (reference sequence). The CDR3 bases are TGTGCCAGCAGCTTCCCGAGCGTCTCCTACAATGAGCAGTTCTTC. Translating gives CASSFPSVSYNEQFF.

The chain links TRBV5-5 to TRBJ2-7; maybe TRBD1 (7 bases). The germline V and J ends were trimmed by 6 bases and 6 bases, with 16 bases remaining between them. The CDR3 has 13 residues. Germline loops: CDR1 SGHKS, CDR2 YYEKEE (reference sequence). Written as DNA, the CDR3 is TGTGCCAGCACGCGGACAGGAGGGAGCGAGCAGTACTTC. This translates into CASTRTGGSEQYF.

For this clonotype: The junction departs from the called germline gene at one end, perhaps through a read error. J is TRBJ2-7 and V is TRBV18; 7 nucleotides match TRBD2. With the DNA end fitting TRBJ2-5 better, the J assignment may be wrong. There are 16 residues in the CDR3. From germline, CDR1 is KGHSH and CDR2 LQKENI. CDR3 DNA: TGTGGCAGCTTACCAGTACCTCGCGGGAGCGAAGAGACCCAGTACTTC. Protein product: CGSLPVPRGSEETQYF.

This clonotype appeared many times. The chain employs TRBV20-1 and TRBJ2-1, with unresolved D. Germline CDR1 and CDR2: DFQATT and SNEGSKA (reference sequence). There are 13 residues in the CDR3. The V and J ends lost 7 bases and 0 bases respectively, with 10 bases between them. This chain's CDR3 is CSGEGSSYNEQFF. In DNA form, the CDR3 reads TGCAGTGGAGAAGGTAGCTCCTACAATGAGCAGTTCTTC.

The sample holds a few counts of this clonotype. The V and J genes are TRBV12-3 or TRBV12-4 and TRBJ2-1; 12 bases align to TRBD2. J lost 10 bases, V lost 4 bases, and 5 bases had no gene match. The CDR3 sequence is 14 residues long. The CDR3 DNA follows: TGTGCCAGCAGTTGGGCTAGCGGGGGGGCCGAGCAGTTCTTC. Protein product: CASSWASGGAEQFF.

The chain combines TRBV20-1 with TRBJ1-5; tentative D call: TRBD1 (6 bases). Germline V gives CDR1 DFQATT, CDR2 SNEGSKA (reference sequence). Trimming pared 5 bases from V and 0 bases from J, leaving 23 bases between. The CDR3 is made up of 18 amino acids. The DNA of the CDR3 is TGCAGTGCTTCAGCCGGACAGTCTATCAGTTATAGCAATCAGCCCCAGCATTTT. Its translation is CSASAGQSISYSNQPQHF.

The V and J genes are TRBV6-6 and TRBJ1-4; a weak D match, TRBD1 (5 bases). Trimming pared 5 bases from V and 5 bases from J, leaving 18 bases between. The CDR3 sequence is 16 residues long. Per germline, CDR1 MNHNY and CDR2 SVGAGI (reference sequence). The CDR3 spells CASSQARDVGNEKLFF. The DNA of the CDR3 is TGTGCCAGCAGTCAGGCCCGGGACGTGGGGAATGAAAAACTGTTTTTT.

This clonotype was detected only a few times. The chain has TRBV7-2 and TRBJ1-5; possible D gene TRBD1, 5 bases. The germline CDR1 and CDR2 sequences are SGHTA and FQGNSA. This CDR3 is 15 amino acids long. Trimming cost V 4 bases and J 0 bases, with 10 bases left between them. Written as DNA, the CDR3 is TGTGCCAGCAGCTGGGGCAGCAATAGCAATCAGCCCCAGCATTTT. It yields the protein CASSWGSNSNQPQHF.

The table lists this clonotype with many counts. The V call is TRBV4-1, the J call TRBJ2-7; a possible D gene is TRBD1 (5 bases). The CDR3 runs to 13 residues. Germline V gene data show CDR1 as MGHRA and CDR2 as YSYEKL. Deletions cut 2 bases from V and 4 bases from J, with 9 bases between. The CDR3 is CASSQTDTYEQYF. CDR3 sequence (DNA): TGCGCCAGCAGCCAAACGGACACGTACGAGCAGTACTTC.

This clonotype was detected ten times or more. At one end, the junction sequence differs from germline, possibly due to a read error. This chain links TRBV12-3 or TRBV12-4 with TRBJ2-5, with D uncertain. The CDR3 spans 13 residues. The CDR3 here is CASSLLSGETQYF. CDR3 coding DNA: TGCGCCAGCAGCTTGCTCTCGGGAGAGACCCAGTACTTC.

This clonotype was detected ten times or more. The CDR3 loop reads CASSPGTGGVYEQYF. Written as DNA, the CDR3 is TGTGCCAGCAGCCCGGGGACAGGGGGCGTCTACGAGCAGTACTTC. This rearrangement joins TRBV5-5 to TRBJ2-7; 12 bases are shared with TRBD1. This CDR3 is built from 15 residues. Germline loops: CDR1 SGHKS, CDR2 YYEKEE (reference sequence). Losses at the gene ends were 4 bases for V and 3 bases for J; bases not matched to a gene: 5.